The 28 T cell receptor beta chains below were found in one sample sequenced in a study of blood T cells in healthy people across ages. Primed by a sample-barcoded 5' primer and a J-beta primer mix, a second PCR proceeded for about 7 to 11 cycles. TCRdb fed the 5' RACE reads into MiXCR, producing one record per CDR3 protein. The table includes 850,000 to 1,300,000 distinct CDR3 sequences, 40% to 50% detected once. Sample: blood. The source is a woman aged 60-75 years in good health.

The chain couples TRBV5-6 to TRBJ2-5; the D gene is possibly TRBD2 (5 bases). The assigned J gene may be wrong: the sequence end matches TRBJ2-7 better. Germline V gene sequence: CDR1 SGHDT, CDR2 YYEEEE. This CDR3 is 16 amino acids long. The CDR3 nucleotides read TGTGCCAGCAGCTTGGGAGGGCAGTCCCTGTTCTACGAGCAGTACTTC. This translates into CASSLGGQSLFYEQYF.

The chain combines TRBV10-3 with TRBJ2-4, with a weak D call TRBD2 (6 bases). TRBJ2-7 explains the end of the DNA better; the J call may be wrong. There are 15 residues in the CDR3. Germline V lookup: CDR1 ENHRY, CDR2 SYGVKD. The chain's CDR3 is CAISELANTSYEQYF. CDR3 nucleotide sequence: TGTGCCATCAGTGAGCTAGCGAACACCTCCTACGAGCAGTACTTC.

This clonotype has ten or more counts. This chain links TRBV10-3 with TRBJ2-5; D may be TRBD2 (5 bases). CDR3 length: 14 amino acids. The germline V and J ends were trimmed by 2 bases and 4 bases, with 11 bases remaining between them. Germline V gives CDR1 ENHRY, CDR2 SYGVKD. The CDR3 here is CAISEGSRGETQYF. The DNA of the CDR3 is TGTGCCATCAGTGAGGGCTCCCGGGGAGAGACCCAGTACTTC.

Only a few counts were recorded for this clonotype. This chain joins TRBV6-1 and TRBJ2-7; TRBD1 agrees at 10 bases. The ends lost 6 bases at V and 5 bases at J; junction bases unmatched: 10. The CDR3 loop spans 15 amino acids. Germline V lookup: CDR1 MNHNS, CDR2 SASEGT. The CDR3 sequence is CASRNTGQGRHEQYF. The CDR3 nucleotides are TGTGCCAGCAGAAACACGGGACAGGGGCGGCACGAGCAGTACTTC.

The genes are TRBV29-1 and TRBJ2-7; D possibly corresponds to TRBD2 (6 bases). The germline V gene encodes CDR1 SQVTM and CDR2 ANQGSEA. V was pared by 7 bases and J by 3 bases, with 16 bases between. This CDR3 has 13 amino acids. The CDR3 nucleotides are TGCAGCGGCGTGGACGGGAGCAACTACGAGCAGTACTTC. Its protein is CSGVDGSNYEQYF.

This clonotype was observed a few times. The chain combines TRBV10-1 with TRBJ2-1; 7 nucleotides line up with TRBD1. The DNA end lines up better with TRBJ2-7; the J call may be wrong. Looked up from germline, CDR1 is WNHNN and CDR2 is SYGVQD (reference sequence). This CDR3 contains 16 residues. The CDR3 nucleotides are TGCGCCAGCAGTCCCGAAGGGACAGCTAGATGGCAAGAGCAGTACTTC. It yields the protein CASSPEGTARWQEQYF.

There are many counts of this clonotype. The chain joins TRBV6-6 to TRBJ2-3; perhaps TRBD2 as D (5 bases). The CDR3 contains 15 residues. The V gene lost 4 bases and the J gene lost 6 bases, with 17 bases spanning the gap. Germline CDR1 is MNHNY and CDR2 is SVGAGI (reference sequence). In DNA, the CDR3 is TGTGCCAGCAGTTCCCGGGAAGACACCCTCGATACGCAGTATTTT. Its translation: CASSSREDTLDTQYF.

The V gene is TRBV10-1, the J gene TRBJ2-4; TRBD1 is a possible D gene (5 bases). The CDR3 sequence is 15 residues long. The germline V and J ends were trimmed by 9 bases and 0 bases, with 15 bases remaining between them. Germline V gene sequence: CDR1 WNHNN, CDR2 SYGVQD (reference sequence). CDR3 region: CARVKTALAKNIQYF. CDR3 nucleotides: TGCGCCAGGGTCAAGACAGCTTTAGCCAAAAACATTCAGTACTTC.

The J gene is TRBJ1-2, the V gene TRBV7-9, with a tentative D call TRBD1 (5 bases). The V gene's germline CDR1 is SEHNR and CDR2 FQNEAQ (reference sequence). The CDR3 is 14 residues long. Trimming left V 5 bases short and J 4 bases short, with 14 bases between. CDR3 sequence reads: CASSRRDGRYGYTF. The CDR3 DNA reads TGTGCCAGCAGCAGAAGGGACGGTCGCTATGGCTACACCTTC.

The CDR3: CASSLARLASQETQYF. CDR3 bases: TGCGCCAGCAGCTTGGCCCGGCTAGCGTCCCAAGAGACCCAGTACTTC. The chain carries TRBV5-1 and TRBJ2-5; D possibly corresponds to TRBD2 (6 bases). Trimming removed 0 bases at V and 1 base at J, with 13 bases between. This CDR3 is built from 16 residues. The V gene's germline CDR1 is SGHRS and CDR2 YFSETQ. The entire variable domain, with the rest obtained from reference TRBV5-1 and TRBJ2-5, is as follows: KAGVTQTPRYLIKTRGQQVTLSCSPISGHRSVSWYQQTPGQGLQFLFEYFSETQRNKGNFPGRFSGRQFSNSRSEMNVSTLELGDSALYLCASSLARLASQETQYFGPGTRLLVL.

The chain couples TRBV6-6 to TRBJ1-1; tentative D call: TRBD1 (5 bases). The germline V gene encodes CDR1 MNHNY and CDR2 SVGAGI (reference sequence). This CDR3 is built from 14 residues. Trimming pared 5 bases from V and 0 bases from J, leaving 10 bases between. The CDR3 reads CASSTQVMNTEAFF. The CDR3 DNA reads TGTGCCAGCAGTACACAGGTTATGAACACTGAAGCTTTCTTT.

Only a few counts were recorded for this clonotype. The CDR3 nucleotides read TGTGCCAGCAGCACATACCTTTACGGGACAGATAACTATGGCTACACCTTC. Its protein is CASSTYLYGTDNYGYTF. J is TRBJ1-2 and V is TRBV9; 7 bases map to TRBD1. The V gene end was trimmed by 4 bases and the J gene end by 1 base; junction bases not matched to a gene: 13. The germline V gene has CDR1 SGDLS and CDR2 YYNGEE. CDR3 length equals 17 residues.

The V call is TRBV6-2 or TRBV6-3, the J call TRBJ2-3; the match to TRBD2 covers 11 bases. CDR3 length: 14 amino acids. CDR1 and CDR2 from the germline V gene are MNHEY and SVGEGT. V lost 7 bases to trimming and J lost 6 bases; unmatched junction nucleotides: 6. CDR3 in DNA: TGTGCCAGCACGCTAGCGGGAGGAAGGGATACGCAGTATTTT. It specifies CASTLAGGRDTQYF.

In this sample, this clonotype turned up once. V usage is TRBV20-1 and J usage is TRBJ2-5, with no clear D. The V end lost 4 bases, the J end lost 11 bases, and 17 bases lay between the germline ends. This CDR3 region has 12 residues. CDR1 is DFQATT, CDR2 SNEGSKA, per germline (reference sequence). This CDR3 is CSATPKYNEQYF. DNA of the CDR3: TGCAGTGCTACACCCAAATACAATGAGCAGTACTTC.

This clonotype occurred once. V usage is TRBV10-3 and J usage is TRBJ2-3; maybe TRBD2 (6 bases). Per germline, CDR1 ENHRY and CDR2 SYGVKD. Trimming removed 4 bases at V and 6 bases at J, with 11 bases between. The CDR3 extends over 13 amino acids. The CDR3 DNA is TGTGCCATCAGTGTGCCACGGGGGGATACGCAGTATTTT. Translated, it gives CAISVPRGDTQYF.

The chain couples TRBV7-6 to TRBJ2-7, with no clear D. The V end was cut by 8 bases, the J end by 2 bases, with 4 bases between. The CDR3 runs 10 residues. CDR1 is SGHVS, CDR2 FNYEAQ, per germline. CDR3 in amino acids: CASLPYEQYF. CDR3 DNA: TGTGCCAGCCTTCCCTACGAGCAGTACTTC.

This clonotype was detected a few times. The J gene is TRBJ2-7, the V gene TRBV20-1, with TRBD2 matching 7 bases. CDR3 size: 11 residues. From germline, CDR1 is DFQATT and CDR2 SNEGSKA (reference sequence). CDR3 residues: CSPGGAYEQYF. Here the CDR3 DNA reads TGCAGCCCGGGAGGAGCTTACGAGCAGTACTTC.

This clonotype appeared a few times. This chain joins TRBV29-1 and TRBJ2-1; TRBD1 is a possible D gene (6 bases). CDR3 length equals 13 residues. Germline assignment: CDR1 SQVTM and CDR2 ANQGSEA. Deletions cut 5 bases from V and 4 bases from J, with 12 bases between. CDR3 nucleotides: TGCAGCGTTCCAGGGGTTAGGTACAATGAGCAGTTCTTC. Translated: CSVPGVRYNEQFF.

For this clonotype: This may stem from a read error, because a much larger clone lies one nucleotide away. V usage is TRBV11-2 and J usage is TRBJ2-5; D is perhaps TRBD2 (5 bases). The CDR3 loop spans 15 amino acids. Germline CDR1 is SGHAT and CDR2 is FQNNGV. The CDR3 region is CANSFGNSRQETQYF. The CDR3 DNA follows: TGTGCCAACAGCTTCGGGAACTCCCGGCAAGAGACCCAGTACTTC.

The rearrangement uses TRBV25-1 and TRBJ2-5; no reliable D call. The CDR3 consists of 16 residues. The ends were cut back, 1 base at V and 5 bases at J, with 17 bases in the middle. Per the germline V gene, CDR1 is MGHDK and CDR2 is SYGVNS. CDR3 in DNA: TGTGCCAGCAGTGAATTTCGGACCGACACCCGGGAGACCCAGTACTTC. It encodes CASSEFRTDTRETQYF.

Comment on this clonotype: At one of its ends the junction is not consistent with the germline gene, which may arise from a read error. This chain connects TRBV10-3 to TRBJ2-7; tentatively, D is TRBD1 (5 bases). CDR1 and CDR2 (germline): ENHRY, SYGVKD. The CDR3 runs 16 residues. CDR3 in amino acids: CTISGQQTVPYYEQYF. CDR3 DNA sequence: TGTACCATCAGTGGCCAGCAGACAGTTCCCTACTACGAGCAGTACTTC.

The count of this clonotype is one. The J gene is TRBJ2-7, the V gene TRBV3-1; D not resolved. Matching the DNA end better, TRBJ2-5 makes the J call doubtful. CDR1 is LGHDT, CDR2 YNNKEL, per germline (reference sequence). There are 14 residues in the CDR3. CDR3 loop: CASSFGRIKETQYF. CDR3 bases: TGTGCCAGCAGCTTCGGACGGATAAAAGAGACCCAGTACTTC.

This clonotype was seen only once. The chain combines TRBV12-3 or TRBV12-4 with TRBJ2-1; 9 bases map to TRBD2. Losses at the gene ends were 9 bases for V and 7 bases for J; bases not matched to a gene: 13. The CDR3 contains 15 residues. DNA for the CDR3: TGTGCCAGACGGAGGGGACTAGCACTAGGGAATGAGCAGTTCTTC. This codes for CARRRGLALGNEQFF.

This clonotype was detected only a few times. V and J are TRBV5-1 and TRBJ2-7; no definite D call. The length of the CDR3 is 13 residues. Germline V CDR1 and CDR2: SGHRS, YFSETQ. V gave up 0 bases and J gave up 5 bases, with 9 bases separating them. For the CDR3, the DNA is TGCGCCAGCAGCTTGGCCGACGCCCACGAGCAGTACTTC. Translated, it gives CASSLADAHEQYF.

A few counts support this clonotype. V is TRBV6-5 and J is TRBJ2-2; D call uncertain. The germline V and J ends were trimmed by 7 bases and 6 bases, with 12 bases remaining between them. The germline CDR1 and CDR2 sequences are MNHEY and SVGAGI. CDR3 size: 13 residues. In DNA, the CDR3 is TGTGCCAGCACTCCGAACGGTCCCGGGGAGCTGTTTTTT. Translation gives CASTPNGPGELFF.

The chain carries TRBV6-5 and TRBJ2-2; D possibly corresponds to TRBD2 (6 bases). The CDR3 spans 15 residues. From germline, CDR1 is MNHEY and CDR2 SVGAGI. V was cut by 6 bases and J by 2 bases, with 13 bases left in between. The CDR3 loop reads CASSRGTLNTGELFF. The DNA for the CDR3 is TGTGCCAGCAGCCGCGGGACTCTCAACACCGGGGAGCTGTTTTTT.

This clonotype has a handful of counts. Here the CDR3 reads CASSQNRGAREQYF. The CDR3 DNA follows: TGTGCCAGCAGCCAAAACAGGGGCGCAAGGGAGCAGTACTTC. The chain has TRBV11-2 and TRBJ2-7, with 7 bases identical to TRBD1. V was clipped by 5 bases and J by 7 bases; unmatched bases: 11. The V gene's germline CDR1 is SGHAT and CDR2 FQNNGV. The CDR3 consists of 14 residues.

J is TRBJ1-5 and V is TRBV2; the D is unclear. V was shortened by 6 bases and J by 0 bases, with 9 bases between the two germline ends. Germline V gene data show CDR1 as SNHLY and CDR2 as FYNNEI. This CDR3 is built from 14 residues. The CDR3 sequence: CASSRMASNQPQHF. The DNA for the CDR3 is TGTGCCAGCAGCCGCATGGCTAGCAATCAGCCCCAGCATTTT.